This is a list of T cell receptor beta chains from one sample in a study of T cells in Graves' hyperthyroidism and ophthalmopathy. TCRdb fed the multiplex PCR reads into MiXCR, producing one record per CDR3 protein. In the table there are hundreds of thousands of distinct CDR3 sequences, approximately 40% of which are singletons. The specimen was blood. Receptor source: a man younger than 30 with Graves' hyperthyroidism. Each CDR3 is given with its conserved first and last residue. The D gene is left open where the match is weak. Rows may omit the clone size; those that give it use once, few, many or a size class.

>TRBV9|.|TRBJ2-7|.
TGTGCCAGCAGCGGCGCAGGGGTGACCGAGCAGTACTTC
CASSGAGVTEQYF
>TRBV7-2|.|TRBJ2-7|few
TGTGCCAGCAGCTTAAACCAGACTACATTCCACTCCTACGAGCAGTACTTC
CASSLNQTTFHSYEQYF
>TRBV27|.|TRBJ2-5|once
TGTGCCAGCAGGGGTGGGGGGGGCGGAGAGACCCAGTACTTC
CASRGGGGGETQYF
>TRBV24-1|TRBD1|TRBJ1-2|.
TGTGCCACCAGTGATTCACAGGGGAACTATGGCTACACCTTC
CATSDSQGNYGYTF
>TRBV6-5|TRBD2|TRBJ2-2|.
TGTGCCATCAGTTACTCACGGGAGGGCACCACCGGGGAGCTGTTTTTT
CAISYSREGTTGELFF
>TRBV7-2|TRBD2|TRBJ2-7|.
TGTGCCAGCAGCGCTATCCGGACTAGCGCCTACGAGCAGTACTTC
CASSAIRTSAYEQYF
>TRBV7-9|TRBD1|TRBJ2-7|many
TGTGCCAGCAGCCACCCGATTGGTGGGGACAGGGTTTACTTC
CASSHPIGGDRVYF
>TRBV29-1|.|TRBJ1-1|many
TGCAGCGTTCAAACTCAGCCTATGGCTGAAGCTTTCTTT
CSVQTQPMAEAFF
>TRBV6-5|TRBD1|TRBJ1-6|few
TGTGCCAGCAGTGTACTAGGGGGCGCGGGGAATTCACCCCTCCACTTT
CASSVLGGAGNSPLHF
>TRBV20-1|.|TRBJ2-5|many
TGCAGTGCTAAATGGTCGGACTTAGAGTACTTC
CSAKWSDLEYF
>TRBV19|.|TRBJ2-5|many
TGTGCCAGTAGTATGGTGAGGGGAGAGACCCAGTACTTC
CASSMVRGETQYF
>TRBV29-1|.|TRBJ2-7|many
TGCAGCGTTTCGGGAGTCCCCTCCTACGAGCAGTACTTC
CSVSGVPSYEQYF
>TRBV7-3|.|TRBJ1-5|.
TGTGCCAGCAGCTCGGGGGGGCTTCAGCCCCAGCATTTT
CASSSGGLQPQHF
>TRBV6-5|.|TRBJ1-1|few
TGTGCCAGCAGTCCCCTCGGGGGAGTAGCTTTCTTT
CASSPLGGVAFF
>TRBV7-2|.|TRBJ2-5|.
TGTGCCAGCAGCCCCTCCGAGACAGGCAGGAGAGAGACCCAGTACTTC
CASSPSETGRRETQYF
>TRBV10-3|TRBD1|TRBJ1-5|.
TGTGCCATCCGGTCAGGGGGCGCGGGGGGAGAGACCCAGCATTTT
CAIRSGGAGGETQHF
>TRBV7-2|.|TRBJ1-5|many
TGTGCCAGCAGCCGTGTGAGCAATCAGCCCCAGCATTTT
CASSRVSNQPQHF
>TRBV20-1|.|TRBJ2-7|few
TGCAGTGCTAGAGATGGCGGGACTGGAAATCCCTACGAGCAGTACTTC
CSARDGGTGNPYEQYF
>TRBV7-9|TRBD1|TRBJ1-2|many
TGTGCCAGCAGCTCCTGGGACAGCATCTATGGCTACACCTTC
CASSSWDSIYGYTF
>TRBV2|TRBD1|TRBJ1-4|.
TGTGCCAGCAGTGAAGCGGGGACAGGGGTCGTCTTT
CASSEAGTGVVF
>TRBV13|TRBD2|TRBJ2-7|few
TGTGCCAGCAGCACCTCGACTACGGGGGGCTACGAGCAGTACTTC
CASSTSTTGGYEQYF
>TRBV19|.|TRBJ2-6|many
TGTGCCAGCCGGACTTCTGGGGCCAACGTCCTGACTTTC
CASRTSGANVLTF